These 21 T cell receptor beta chains originate from one sample sequenced in a study of vaccination and CD4 T cells after COVID-19. No antigen has been identified for these receptors. The Oncomine TCR Beta short-read assay generated sequence data from the DNA of cultured CD4+ T cells. From the PCR reads, TCRdb called clonotypes with MiXCR, one entry per CDR3 protein. This table holds some 21,000 distinct CDR3 sequences, approximately 37% found once. Treatment defined: approximately 10-day PBMC culture with coronavirus spike peptide pools or control peptides (ViraFEST assay). Sequenced material: cultured CD4+ T cells from blood. The source is a human donor with COVID-19.

The chain has TRBV23-1 and TRBJ2-1; 12 nucleotides line up with TRBD1. TRBV23-1 is labeled an ORF, and its function is uncertain. The CDR3 runs to 14 residues. V lost 6 bases and J lost 10; bases outside the gene matches: 7. DNA for the CDR3: TGCGCCAGCAGGCCGGGACAGGGGGCTTGGGAGCAGTTCTTC. Amino acid sequence: CASRPGQGAWEQFF.

This chain joins TRBV20-1 and TRBJ2-1, with 9 bases aligning to TRBD2. In germline, CDR1 is DFQATT, CDR2 SNEGSKA (reference sequence). The CDR3 has 15 residues. The ends lost 1 base at V and 7 bases at J; junction bases unmatched: 8. Here the CDR3 DNA reads TGCAGTGCTAGAGTTCGCGGGGGGGCTAATAATGAGCAGTTCTTC. Translating it yields CSARVRGGANNEQFF.

This clonotype was picked up a small number of times. J is TRBJ1-2 and V is TRBV6-1; a possible D gene is TRBD1 (6 bases). Trimming cost V 6 bases and J 2 bases, with 13 bases left between them. This CDR3 comprises 14 residues. CDR1 and CDR2 (germline): MNHNS, SASEGT. The CDR3 nucleotides read TGTGCCAGCAGACTCGGCCAGGGGAACTATGGCTACACCTTC. It encodes CASRLGQGNYGYTF.

This clonotype appeared a few times. The DNA for the CDR3 is TGTGCCAGCATGGGTGGCACCTACAATCAGCCCCAGCATTTT. It specifies CASMGGTYNQPQHF. The chain joins TRBV6-1 to TRBJ1-5, with D uncertain. This CDR3 spans 14 amino acids. Germline CDR1 is MNHNS and CDR2 is SASEGT. Trimming removed 7 bases from V and 3 bases from J, with 13 bases in between.

The DNA of the CDR3 is TGTGCCAGCAGCCAAGAGTGGGGGCGGGCTTTCTTT. Its protein is CASSQEWGRAFF. The chain combines TRBV14 with TRBJ1-1, with D maybe TRBD1 (6 bases). The CDR3 is made up of 12 amino acids. CDR1 is SGHDN and CDR2 is FVKESK in the germline V gene. V dropped 0 bases and J dropped 11 bases, with 10 bases sitting between them.

This chain joins TRBV11-2 and TRBJ2-4; D not resolved. The V gene lost 5 bases and the J gene lost 3 bases, with 14 bases spanning the gap. The germline CDR1 and CDR2 sequences are SGHAT and FQNNGV. The CDR3 spans 15 residues. The CDR3 DNA reads as TGTGCCAGCAGCAACCCAACAAAGGGCAAAAACATTCAGTACTTC. The encoded protein is CASSNPTKGKNIQYF. Supplemented by reference TRBV11-2 and TRBJ2-4, the full variable domain reads EAGVAQSPRYKIIEKRQSVAFWCNPISGHATLYWYQQILGQGPKLLIQFQNNGVVDDSQLPKDRFSAERLKGVDSTLKIQPAKLEDSAVYLCASSNPTKGKNIQYFGAGTRLSVL.

The CDR3 coding sequence is TGCGCCAGCAGCTTGGCCGCGACACCTAACTATGGCTACACCTTC. Translation: CASSLAATPNYGYTF. The chain employs TRBV5-1 and TRBJ1-2, with unresolved D. V lost 0 bases and J lost 0, with 9 bases in between. Germline lookup yields CDR1 SGHRS and CDR2 YFSETQ. The CDR3 has 15 residues.

This clonotype was detected only a few times. The chain has TRBV20-1 and TRBJ1-4; possible D gene TRBD1, 6 bases. Trimming removed 3 bases from V and 0 bases from J, with 8 bases in between. This CDR3 comprises 14 residues. Germline loops: CDR1 DFQATT, CDR2 SNEGSKA (reference sequence). The CDR3 region has the DNA TGCAGTGCTAGCACAGGGACAACTAATGAAAAACTGTTTTTT. This translates into CSASTGTTNEKLFF.

The chain combines TRBV10-2 with TRBJ2-3, with 10 bases fitting TRBD2. Trimming removed 7 bases from V and 1 base from J; junction bases left unmatched: 5. The length of the CDR3 is 15 residues. Germline CDR1 reads WSHSY; CDR2 reads SAAADI. CDR3 sequence reads: CASTPGLAGTDTQYF. CDR3 sequence (DNA): TGCGCCAGCACCCCAGGACTAGCGGGCACAGATACGCAGTATTTT.

The rearrangement uses TRBV20-1 and TRBJ2-1; 10 bases agree with TRBD2. Germline V gene lookup returns CDR1 DFQATT and CDR2 SNEGSKA (reference sequence). V was pared by 3 bases and J by 4 bases, with 9 bases of the junction left unmatched. The CDR3 is 16 residues long. CDR3 amino acids: CSASSSGGAFYNEQFF. Here the CDR3 DNA reads TGCAGTGCTAGTTCGAGCGGGGGGGCGTTTTACAATGAGCAGTTCTTC.

The CDR3 spells CASSEGEETQYF. The CDR3 DNA sequence: TGTGCCAGCAGCGAGGGGGAAGAGACCCAGTACTTC. This chain links TRBV9 with TRBJ2-5, with D perhaps matching TRBD1 (6 bases). Germline lookup yields CDR1 SGDLS and CDR2 YYNGEE. There are 12 residues in the CDR3. V lost 3 bases, J lost 3 bases, and 6 bases lay in between.

In its sample, this clonotype was seen a few times. V usage is TRBV30 and J usage is TRBJ1-4; D call uncertain. This CDR3 spans 14 amino acids. V lost 5 bases and J 0 bases, leaving 10 bases between the germline ends. The V gene's germline CDR1 is GTSNPN and CDR2 SVGIG (reference sequence). CDR3 sequence: CAWSSVATNEKLFF. The CDR3 DNA sequence: TGTGCCTGGTCGTCAGTGGCAACTAATGAAAAACTGTTTTTT.

The table lists this clonotype with a few counts. J is TRBJ1-1 and V is TRBV7-2; D might be TRBD1 (6 bases). V was cut by 0 bases and J by 5 bases, with 13 bases left in between. Germline V lookup: CDR1 SGHTA, CDR2 FQGNSA. The length of the CDR3 is 15 residues. CDR3 protein: CASSLAGRGGTEAFF. The CDR3 coding sequence is TGTGCCAGCAGCTTAGCGGGCAGGGGAGGTACTGAAGCTTTCTTT.

The chain has TRBV5-4 and TRBJ1-1; unclear D gene. The V end was cut by 1 base, the J end by 3 bases, with 10 bases between. The CDR3 covers 14 residues. The germline V gene has CDR1 SGHNT and CDR2 YYREEE (reference sequence). CDR3 in DNA: TGTGCCAGCAGCTTGCCAGGTCAGTACACTGAAGCTTTCTTT. Its translation: CASSLPGQYTEAFF.

This clonotype was observed a handful of times. The chain is built from TRBV7-2 and TRBJ1-2; 10 positions agree with TRBD1. Germline loops: CDR1 SGHTA, CDR2 FQGNSA. The CDR3 runs to 14 residues. The ends lost 6 bases at V and 4 bases at J; junction bases unmatched: 5. CDR3 region: CASSFDRGPYGYTF. Written as DNA, the CDR3 is TGTGCCAGCAGTTTCGACAGGGGGCCCTATGGCTACACCTTC.

This clonotype was counted between two and nine times. The CDR3 nucleotides read TGCAGTGCTAGCCCGGGAGGCAATCAGCCCCAGCATTTT. Residues: CSASPGGNQPQHF. V usage is TRBV20-1 and J usage is TRBJ1-5; D remains ambiguous. V lost 3 bases and J lost 2, with 8 bases in between. Germline loops: CDR1 DFQATT, CDR2 SNEGSKA (reference sequence). The length of the CDR3 is 13 residues.

V is TRBV6-1 and J is TRBJ1-4; TRBD1 aligns across 7 bases. This CDR3 has 16 amino acids. With V trimmed by 7 bases and J by 11 bases, 19 bases remained unmatched. The germline V gene encodes CDR1 MNHNS and CDR2 SASEGT. CDR3 coding DNA: TGTGCCAGCACCCTTCAGACAACAGGGGTCCGGAGTAAACTGTTTTTT. This gives the protein CASTLQTTGVRSKLFF.

This clonotype was observed a handful of times. DNA for the CDR3: TGTGCTAGTGGTTTGGGCGCGTGGACTGAAGCTTTCTTT. Translated, it gives CASGLGAWTEAFF. The V call is TRBV12-5, the J call TRBJ1-1; D unclear. The V and J ends lost 1 base and 5 bases respectively, with 8 bases between them. The CDR3 runs to 13 residues. CDR1 is LGHNT and CDR2 is FRNRAP in the germline V gene.

The gene calls are TRBV28 and TRBJ1-4, with no clear D. Germline V gene data show CDR1 as MDHEN and CDR2 as SYDVKM. Trimming pared 1 base from V and 14 bases from J, leaving 14 bases between. The CDR3 runs to 13 residues. The CDR3 nucleotides read TGTGCCAGCAGTTTATCGAGCAGGACGGTGCTGTTTTTT. Amino acids: CASSLSSRTVLFF.

This clonotype was recorded once. V gene TRBV9 combines with J gene TRBJ2-3, with 9 positions matching TRBD2. CDR1 SGDLS and CDR2 YYNGEE come from the germline V gene. Trimming removed 0 bases from V and 4 bases from J; junction bases left unmatched: 9. CDR3 length equals 17 residues. CDR3 in DNA: TGTGCCAGCAGCGTAGTTGGTGGCGGGGGGGCCCCAGATACGCAGTATTTT. This translates into CASSVVGGGGAPDTQYF.

The rearrangement uses TRBV5-4 and TRBJ2-5; 7 nucleotides match TRBD2. Germline V gives CDR1 SGHNT, CDR2 YYREEE (reference sequence). This CDR3 spans 14 amino acids. J was trimmed by 2 bases and V by 3 bases; bases with no gene match: 4. The CDR3 region is CASSSAGVQETQYF. The CDR3 DNA follows: TGTGCCAGCAGCTCCGCGGGGGTGCAAGAGACCCAGTACTTC. The full variable domain, its missing parts supplied by reference TRBV5-4 and TRBJ2-5, is ETGVTQSPTHLIKTRGQQVTLRCSSQSGHNTVSWYQQALGQGPQFIFQYYREEENGRGNFPPRFSGLQFPNYSSELNVNALELDDSALYLCASSSAGVQETQYFGPGTRLLVL.